A single sample is the source of the 5 T cell receptor beta chains below, sequenced in a study of control samples from healthy donors and cancer patients. TCRdb's copy holds only in-frame clones and misses some; the assay was immunoSEQ multiplex PCR. The sample yields some 250,000 clones, about 80% seen once. Sequencing was carried out using PBMCs. Source of these receptors: a woman aged 55-75 years with lung cancer.

J is TRBJ1-1 and V is TRBV18, with D perhaps TRBD1 (5 bases). Germline V gene sequence: CDR1 KGHSH, CDR2 LQKENI. V was cut by 5 bases and J by 2 bases, with 15 bases left in between. The CDR3 extends over 15 amino acids. As DNA, the CDR3 is TGTGCCAGCTCAGAAATGACAGCGGCAAACACTGAAGCTTTCTTT. Protein: CASSEMTAANTEAFF.

This chain connects TRBV4-1 to TRBJ2-5, with D perhaps TRBD1 or TRBD2 (6 bases each). The V gene lost 4 bases and the J gene lost 5 bases, with 14 bases spanning the gap. This CDR3 contains 14 residues. CDR1 MGHRA and CDR2 YSYEKL come from the germline V gene. Here the CDR3 reads CASSPRGRGETQYF. CDR3 DNA: TGCGCCAGCAGCCCCAGGGGTCGGGGGGAGACCCAGTACTTC.

In nucleotides, the CDR3 is TGTGCCAGCAGTTACGCGGACCCGAGGGCCAAAAACATTCAGTACTTC. Encoded protein: CASSYADPRAKNIQYF. The chain is built from TRBV6-5 and TRBJ2-4; D is uncertain. Germline V gene lookup returns CDR1 MNHEY and CDR2 SVGAGI. The CDR3 covers 16 residues. With 2 bases removed from V and 1 base from J, the gap between germline ends came to 12 bases.

The V call is TRBV9, the J call TRBJ2-7; TRBD1 agrees at 10 bases. V was clipped by 4 bases and J by 5 bases; unmatched bases: 9. The CDR3 spans 15 residues. Germline V CDR1 and CDR2: SGDLS, YYNGEE. The CDR3 DNA reads TGTGCCAGCAGCCGTGGGACAGGGGACGGTAACGAGCAGTACTTC. Amino acid sequence: CASSRGTGDGNEQYF.

This clone was counted between two and nine times. V and J are TRBV2 and TRBJ1-1; 7 nucleotides agree with TRBD1. V lost 4 bases, J lost 5 bases, and 4 bases stayed unmatched. Looked up from germline, CDR1 is SNHLY and CDR2 is FYNNEI. The CDR3 is made up of 13 amino acids. The CDR3 protein is CASSVGGETEAFF. The CDR3 DNA is TGTGCCAGCAGTGTAGGGGGCGAAACTGAAGCTTTCTTT.